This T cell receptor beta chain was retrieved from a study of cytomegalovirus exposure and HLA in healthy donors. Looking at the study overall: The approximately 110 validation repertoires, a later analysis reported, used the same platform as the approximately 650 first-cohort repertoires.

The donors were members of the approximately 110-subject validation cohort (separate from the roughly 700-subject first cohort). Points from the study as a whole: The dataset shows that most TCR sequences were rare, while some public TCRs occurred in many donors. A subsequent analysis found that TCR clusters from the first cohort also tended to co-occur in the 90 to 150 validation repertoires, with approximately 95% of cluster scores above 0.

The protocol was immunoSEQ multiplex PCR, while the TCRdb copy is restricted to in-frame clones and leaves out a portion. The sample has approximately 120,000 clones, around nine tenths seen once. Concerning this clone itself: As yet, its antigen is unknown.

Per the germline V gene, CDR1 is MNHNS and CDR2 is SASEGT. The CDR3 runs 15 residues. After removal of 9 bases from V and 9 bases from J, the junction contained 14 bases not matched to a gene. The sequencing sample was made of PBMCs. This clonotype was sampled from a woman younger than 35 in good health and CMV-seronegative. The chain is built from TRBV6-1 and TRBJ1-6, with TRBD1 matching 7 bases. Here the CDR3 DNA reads TGTGCCAGTCGGACCAGGGGGACCACAATTTCACCCCTCCACTTT. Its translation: CASRTRGTTISPLHF.